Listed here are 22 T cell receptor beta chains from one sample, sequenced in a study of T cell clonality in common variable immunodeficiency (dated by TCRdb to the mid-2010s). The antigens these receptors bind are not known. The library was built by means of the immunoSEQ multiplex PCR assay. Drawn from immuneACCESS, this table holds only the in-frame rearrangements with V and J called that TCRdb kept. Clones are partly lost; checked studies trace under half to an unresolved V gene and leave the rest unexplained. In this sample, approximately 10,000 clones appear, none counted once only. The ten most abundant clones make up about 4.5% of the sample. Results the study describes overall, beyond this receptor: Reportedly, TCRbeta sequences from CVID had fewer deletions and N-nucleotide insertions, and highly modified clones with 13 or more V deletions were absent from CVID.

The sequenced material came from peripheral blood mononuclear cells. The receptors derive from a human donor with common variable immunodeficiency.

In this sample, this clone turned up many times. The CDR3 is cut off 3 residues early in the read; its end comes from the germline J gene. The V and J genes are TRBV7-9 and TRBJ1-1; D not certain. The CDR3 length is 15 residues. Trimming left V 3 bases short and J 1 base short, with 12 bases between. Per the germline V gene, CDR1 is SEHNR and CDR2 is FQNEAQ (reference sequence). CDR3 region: CASSFIHKSNTEAFF. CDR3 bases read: TGTGCCAGCAGCTTCATTCACAAATCGAACACTGAA.

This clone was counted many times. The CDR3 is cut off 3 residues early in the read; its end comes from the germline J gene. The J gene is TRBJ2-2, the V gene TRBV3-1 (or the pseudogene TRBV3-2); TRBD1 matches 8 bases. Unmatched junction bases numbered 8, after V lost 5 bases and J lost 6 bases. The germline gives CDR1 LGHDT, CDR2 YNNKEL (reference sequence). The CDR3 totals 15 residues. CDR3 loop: CASSFRQGAAGELFF. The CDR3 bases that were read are TGTGCCAGCAGCTTCCGCCAGGGGGCTGCCGGGGAG.

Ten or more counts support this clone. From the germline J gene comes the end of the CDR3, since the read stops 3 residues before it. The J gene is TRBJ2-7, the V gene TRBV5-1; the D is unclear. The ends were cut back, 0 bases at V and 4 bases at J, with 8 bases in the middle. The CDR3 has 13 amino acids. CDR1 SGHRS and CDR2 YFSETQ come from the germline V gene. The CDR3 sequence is CASSLAYSYEQYF. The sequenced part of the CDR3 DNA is TGCGCCAGCAGCTTGGCCTATAGTTACGAG. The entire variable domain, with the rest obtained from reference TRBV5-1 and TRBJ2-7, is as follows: KAGVTQTPRYLIKTRGQQVTLSCSPISGHRSVSWYQQTPGQGLQFLFEYFSETQRNKGNFPGRFSGRQFSNSRSEMNVSTLELGDSALYLCASSLAYSYEQYFGPGTRLTVT.

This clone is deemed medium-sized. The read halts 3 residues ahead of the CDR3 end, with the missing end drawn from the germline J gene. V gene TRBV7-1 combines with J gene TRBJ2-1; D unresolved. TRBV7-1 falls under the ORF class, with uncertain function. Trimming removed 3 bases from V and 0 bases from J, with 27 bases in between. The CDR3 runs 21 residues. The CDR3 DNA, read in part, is TGTGCCAGCAGCTCCCCCGTGACTGGAAAAGGTCTCAGTCCCTCCTACAATGAG. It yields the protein CASSSPVTGKGLSPSYNE. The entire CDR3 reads CASSSPVTGKGLSPSYNEQFF.

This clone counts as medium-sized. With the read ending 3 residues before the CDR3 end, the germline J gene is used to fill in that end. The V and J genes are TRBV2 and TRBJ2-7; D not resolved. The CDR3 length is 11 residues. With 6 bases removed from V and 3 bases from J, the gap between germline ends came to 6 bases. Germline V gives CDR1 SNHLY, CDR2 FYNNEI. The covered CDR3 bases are TGTGCCAGCAGAAGCTTCTACGAG. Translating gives CASRSFYE. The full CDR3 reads CASRSFYEQYF.

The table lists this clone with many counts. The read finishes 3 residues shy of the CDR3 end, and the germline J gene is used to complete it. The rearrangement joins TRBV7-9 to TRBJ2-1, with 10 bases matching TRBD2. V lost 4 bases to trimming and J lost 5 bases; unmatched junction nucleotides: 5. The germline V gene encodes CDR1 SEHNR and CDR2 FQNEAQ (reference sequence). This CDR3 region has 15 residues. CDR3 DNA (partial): TGTGCCAGCAGCTCCGGGACTAGCGTAAACAATGAG. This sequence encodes CASSSGTSVNNE. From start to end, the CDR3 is CASSSGTSVNNEQFF.

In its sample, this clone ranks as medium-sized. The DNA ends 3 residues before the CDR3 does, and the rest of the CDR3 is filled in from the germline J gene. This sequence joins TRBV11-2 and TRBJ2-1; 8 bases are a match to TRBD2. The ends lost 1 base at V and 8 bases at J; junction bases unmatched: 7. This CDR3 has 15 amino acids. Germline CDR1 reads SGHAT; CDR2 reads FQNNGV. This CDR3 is CASSLGGGPYDEQFF. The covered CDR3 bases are TGTGCCAGCAGCTTAGGCGGGGGGCCTTACGATGAG.

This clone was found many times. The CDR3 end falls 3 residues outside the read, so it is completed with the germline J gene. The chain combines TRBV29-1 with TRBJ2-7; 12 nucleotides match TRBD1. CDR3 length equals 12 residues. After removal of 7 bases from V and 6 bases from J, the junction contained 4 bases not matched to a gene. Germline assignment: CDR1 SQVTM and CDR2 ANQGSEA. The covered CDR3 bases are TGCAGCGCCGGGACAGGGGGCAGCGAG. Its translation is CSAGTGGSE. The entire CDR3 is CSAGTGGSEQYF.

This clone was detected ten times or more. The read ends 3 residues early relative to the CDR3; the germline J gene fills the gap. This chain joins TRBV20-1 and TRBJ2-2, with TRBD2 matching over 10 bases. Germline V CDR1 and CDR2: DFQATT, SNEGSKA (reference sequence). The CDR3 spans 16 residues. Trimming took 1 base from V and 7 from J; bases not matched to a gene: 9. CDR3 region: CSARGWPSGSIGELFF. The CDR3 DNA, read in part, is TGCAGTGCTAGAGGGTGGCCTAGCGGGAGCATCGGGGAG.

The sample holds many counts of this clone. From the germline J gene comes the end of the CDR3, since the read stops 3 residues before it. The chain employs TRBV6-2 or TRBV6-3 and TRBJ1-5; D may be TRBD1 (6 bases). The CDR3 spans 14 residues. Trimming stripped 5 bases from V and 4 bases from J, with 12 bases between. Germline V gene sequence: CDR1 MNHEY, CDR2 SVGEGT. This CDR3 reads CASSPHRDNQPQHF. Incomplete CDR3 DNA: TGTGCCAGCAGTCCCCACAGGGATAATCAGCCC.

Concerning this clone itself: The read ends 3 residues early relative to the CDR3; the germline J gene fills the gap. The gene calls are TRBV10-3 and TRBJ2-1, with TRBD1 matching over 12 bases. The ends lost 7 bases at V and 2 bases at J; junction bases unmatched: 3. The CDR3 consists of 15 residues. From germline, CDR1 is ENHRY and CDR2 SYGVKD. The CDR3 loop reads CAIMGQGAAYNEQFF. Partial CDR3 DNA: TGTGCCATCATGGGACAGGGGGCGGCCTACAATGAG.

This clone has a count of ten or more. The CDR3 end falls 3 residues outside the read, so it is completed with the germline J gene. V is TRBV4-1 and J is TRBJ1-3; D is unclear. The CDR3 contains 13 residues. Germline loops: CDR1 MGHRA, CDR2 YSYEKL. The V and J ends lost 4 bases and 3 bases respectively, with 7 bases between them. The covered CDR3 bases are TGCGCCAGCAGCCCCTCTATTGGAAACACC. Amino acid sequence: CASSPSIGNT. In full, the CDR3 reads CASSPSIGNTIYF.

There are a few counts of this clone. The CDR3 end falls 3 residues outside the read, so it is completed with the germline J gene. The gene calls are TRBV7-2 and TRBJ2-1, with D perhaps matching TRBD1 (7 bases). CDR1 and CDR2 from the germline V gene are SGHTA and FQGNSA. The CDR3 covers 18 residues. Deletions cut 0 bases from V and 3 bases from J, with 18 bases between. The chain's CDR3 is CASSLARQGGIGYNEQFF. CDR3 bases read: TGTGCCAGCAGCTTAGCGCGGCAGGGGGGAATTGGCTACAATGAG.

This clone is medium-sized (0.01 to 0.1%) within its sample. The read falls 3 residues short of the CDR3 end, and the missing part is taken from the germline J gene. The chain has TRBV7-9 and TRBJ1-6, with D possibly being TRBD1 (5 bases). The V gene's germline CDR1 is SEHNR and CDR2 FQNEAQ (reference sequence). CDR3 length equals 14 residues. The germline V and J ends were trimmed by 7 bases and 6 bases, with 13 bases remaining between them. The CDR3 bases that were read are TGTGCCAGCACCCGGGACTCGGGTAATTCACCC. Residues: CASTRDSGNSP. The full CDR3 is CASTRDSGNSPLHF.

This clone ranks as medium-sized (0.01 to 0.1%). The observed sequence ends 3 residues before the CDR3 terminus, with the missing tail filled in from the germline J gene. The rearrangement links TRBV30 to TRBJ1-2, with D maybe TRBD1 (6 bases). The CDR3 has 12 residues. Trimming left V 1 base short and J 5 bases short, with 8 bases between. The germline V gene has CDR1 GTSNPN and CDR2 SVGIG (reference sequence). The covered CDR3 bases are TGTGCCTGGAGTGCCCAGGGGTATGGC. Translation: CAWSAQGYG. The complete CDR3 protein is CAWSAQGYGYTF.

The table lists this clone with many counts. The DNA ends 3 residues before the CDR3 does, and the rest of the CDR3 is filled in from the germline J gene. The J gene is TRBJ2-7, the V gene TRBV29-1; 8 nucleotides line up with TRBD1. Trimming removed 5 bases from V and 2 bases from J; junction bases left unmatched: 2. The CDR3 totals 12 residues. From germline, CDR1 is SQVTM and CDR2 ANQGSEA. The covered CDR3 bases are TGCAGCGTTAGACAGGGGACCTACGAG. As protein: CSVRQGTYE. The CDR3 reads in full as CSVRQGTYEQYF.

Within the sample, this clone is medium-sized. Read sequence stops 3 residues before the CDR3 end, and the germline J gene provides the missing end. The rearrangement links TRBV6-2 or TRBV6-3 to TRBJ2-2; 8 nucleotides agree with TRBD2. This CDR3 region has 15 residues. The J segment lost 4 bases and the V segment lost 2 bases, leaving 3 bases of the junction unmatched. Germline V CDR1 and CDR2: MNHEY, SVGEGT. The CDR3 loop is CASSYGLALTGELFF. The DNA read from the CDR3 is TGTGCCAGCAGTTACGGACTAGCTCTCACCGGGGAG.

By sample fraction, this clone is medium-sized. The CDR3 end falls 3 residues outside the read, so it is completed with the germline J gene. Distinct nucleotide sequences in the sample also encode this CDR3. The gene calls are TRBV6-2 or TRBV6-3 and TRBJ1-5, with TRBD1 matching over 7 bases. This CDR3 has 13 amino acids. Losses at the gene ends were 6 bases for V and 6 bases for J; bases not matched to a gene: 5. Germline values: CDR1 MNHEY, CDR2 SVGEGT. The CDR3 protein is CASSGDSVQPQHF. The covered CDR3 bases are TGTGCCAGCAGCGGGGACAGCGTTCAGCCC.

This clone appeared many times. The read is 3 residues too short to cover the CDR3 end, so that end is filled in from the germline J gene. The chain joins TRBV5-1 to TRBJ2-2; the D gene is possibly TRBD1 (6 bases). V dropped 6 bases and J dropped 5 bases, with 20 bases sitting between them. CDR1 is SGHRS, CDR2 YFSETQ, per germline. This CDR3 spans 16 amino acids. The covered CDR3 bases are TGCGCCAGCACCCCCTTGGGGGCGGGCCCGACCGGGGAG. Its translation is CASTPLGAGPTGE. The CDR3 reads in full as CASTPLGAGPTGELFF.

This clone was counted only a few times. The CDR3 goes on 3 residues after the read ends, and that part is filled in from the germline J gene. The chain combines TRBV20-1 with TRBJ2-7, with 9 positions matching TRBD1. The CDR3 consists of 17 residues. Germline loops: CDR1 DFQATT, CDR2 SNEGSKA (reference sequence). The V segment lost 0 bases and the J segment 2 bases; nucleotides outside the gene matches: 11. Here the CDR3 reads CSARDVLLGQGTYEQYF. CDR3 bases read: TGCAGTGCTAGAGATGTTTTGTTAGGACAGGGGACCTACGAG.

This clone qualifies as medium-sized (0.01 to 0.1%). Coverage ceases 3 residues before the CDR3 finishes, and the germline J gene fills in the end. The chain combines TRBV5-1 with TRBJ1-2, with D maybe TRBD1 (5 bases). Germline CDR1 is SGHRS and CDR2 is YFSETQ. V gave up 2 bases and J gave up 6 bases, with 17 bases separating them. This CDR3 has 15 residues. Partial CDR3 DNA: TGCGCCAGCAGCTTATCGATTTCCGGGGGTGATGGC. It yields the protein CASSLSISGGDG. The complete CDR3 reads CASSLSISGGDGYTF.

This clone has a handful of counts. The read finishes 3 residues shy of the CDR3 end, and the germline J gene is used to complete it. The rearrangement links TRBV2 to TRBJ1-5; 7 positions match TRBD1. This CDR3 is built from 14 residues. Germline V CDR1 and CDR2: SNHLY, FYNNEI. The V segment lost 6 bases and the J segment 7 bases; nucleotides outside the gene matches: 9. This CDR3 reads CASRWDSPKQPQHF. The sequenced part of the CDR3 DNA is TGTGCCAGCAGGTGGGACAGCCCCAAGCAGCCC.